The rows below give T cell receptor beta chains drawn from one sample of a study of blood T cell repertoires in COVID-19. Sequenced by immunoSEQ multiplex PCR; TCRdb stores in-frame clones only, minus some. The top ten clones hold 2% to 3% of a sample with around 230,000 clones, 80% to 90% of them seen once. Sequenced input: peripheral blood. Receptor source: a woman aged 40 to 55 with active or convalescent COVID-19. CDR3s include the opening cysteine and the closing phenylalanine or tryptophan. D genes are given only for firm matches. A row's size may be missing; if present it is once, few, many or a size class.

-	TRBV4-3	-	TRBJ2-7	CASSQDVTGFFVEQYF	TGCGCCAGCAGCCAAGACGTTACAGGTTTTTTTGTCGAGCAGTACTTC
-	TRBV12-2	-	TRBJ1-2	CASRLGTGVYGGGYTF	TGTGCAAGTCGCTTAGGGACAGGCGTCTATGGAGGTGGCTACACCTTC
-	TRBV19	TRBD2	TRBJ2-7	CASSLLAGGNEQYF	TGTGCCAGTAGTTTACTAGCGGGGGGTAACGAGCAGTACTTC
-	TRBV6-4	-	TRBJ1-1	CASSEPHRLNTEAFF	TGTGCCAGCAGCGAGCCTCACCGGTTGAACACTGAAGCTTTCTTT
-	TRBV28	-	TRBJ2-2	CASSLSTGELFF	TGTGCCAGCAGTTTATCGACCGGGGAGCTGTTTTTT
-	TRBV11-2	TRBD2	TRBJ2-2	CASSLIGLENTGELFF	TGTGCCAGCAGCCTGATAGGACTAGAGAACACCGGGGAGCTGTTTTTT
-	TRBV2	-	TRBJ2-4	CASSDSGQTKNIQYF	TGTGCCAGCAGTGACTCGGGACAAACCAAAAACATTCAGTACTTC
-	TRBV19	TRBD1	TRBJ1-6	CATGQGSSYNSPLHF	TGTGCCACCGGACAGGGGAGCTCCTATAATTCACCCCTCCACTTT
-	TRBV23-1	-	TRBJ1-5	CASSQSETRGVIGNQPQHF	TGCGCCAGCAGTCAATCGGAGACTAGAGGGGTAATCGGCAATCAGCCCCAGCATTTT
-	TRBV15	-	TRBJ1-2	CATSRDVGYTF	TGTGCCACCAGCAGAGATGTAGGCTACACCTTC
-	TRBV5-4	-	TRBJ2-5	CASSSEPLGTQYF	TGTGCCAGCAGCAGCGAGCCGCTGGGGACCCAGTACTTC
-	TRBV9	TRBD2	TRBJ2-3	CASSETGGADTQYF	TGTGCCAGCAGCGAGACCGGGGGGGCAGATACGCAGTATTTT
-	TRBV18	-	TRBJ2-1	CASSPDTGWIDNEQFF	TGTGCCAGCTCCCCAGACACAGGGTGGATAGACAATGAGCAGTTCTTC
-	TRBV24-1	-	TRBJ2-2	CATSDFLGRGTGELFF	TGTGCCACCAGTGATTTTCTGGGTCGGGGCACCGGGGAGCTGTTTTTT
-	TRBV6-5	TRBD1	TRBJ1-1	CASRAGGMNTEAFF	TGTGCCAGCAGGGCAGGGGGGATGAACACTGAAGCTTTCTTT
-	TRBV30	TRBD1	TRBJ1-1	CAWGKDRDTEAFF	TGTGCCTGGGGTAAGGACAGGGACACTGAAGCTTTCTTT
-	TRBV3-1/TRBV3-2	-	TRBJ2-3	CASSPRGGGSTDTQYF	TGTGCCAGCAGCCCCCGGGGAGGGGGAAGCACAGATACGCAGTATTTT
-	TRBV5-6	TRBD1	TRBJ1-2	CASSHRTGTLGYTF	TGTGCCAGCAGCCACCGGACAGGGACGCTTGGCTACACCTTC
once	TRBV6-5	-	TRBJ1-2	CASSYSGRGWNGYTF	TGTGCCAGCAGTTACTCCGGACGGGGATGGAATGGCTACACCTTC
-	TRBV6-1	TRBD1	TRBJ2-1	CASSEVMDRTNEQFF	TGTGCCAGCAGTGAAGTCATGGACAGGACCAATGAGCAGTTCTTC